This T cell receptor (beta chain) was sequenced in a study of somatic mutations in cytotoxic T cells in rheumatoid arthritis. V was clipped by 2 bases and J by 2 bases, with 18 bases between them. Germline V gene sequence: CDR1 SGHTA, CDR2 FQGNSA. The CDR3 extends over 17 amino acids. The repertoire was sequenced with immunoSEQ multiplex PCR; TCRdb's copy has only in-frame clones and lacks some. The table shows around 6,000 clones, with roughly four fifths occurring only once. The sequence derives from an adult with rheumatoid arthritis. The chain carries TRBV7-2 and TRBJ1-2; D may be TRBD1 (6 bases). Sequencing used CD8+ T cells sorted from blood. Written as DNA, the CDR3 is TGTGCCAGCAGCTTACCCGAGGGGGAGAGCCCAAACTATGGCTACACCTTC. This translates into CASSLPEGESPNYGYTF.